This note documents a single TCR beta chain sequence. This sample was taken from a study of blood T cell repertoires in COVID-19. At the level of the study: Sample material is recorded as cDNA or gDNA derived from T cells, B-cell-depleted T cells, or PBMCs.

Authors' data handling: Amplification of reference gene primers was used by the study to estimate nucleated cell counts. Here immunoSEQ multiplex PCR was the method, and the copy in TCRdb shows in-frame clones only, minus some. The V and J calls and the clone size are those of that table, but D and trimming were determined from the DNA. The sample shows over 150,000 clones, roughly 83% of them seen only once. CDR1 is SGHRS and CDR2 is YFSETQ in the germline V gene. CDR3 length: 15 amino acids. Trimming stripped 5 bases from V and 4 bases from J, with 18 bases between. V and J are TRBV5-1 and TRBJ1-1; the D gene is possibly TRBD1 (5 bases). The material sequenced was peripheral blood. This TCR came from a woman aged 55-69 years with acute or convalescent COVID-19. CDR3 loop: CASSSARGESTEAFF. CDR3 sequence (DNA): TGCGCCAGCAGTTCCGCTCGGGGGGAGAGCACTGAAGCTTTCTTT. The entire variable domain, with the rest obtained from reference TRBV5-1 and TRBJ1-1, is as follows: KAGVTQTPRYLIKTRGQQVTLSCSPISGHRSVSWYQQTPGQGLQFLFEYFSETQRNKGNFPGRFSGRQFSNSRSEMNVSTLELGDSALYLCASSSARGESTEAFFGQGTRLTVV.